The sequence of this T cell receptor (beta chain) was determined in a study of T cell clones after liver transplantation. Study context: Three of eight recipients were HCV-positive; others had non-autoimmune, non-viral indications. Timepoints were pre-transplant, pre-withdrawal, and after withdrawal was completed or failed.

CD3+CD4+ and CD3+CD8+ cells were FACS-sorted from thawed unstimulated PBMCs. Unmatched junction bases numbered 4, after V lost 1 base and J lost 4 bases. This CDR3 comprises 15 residues. Germline V gives CDR1 MGHRA, CDR2 YSYEKL. Only in-frame clones appear in the TCRdb table, and some are missing; sequencing was by immunoSEQ multiplex PCR. The data contain about 120,000 clones, 90% of them singletons. Sequenced material: CD4+ T cells from blood, taken 12 months after liver transplant. The chain links TRBV4-1 to TRBJ2-3; 8 bases map to TRBD2. The source is a human patient who received a liver transplant. Some T cells may be supplied by the graft donor. For the CDR3, the DNA is TGCGCCAGCAGCCAAGGACTAGCGTCGCCAGATACGCAGTATTTT. Translation: CASSQGLASPDTQYF.